Listed below are T cell receptor beta chains from one sample, sequenced in a study of T cells in Graves' hyperthyroidism and ophthalmopathy. TCRdb itself ran the multiplex PCR reads through MiXCR, one entry per CDR3 protein. The table records 90,000 to 120,000 distinct CDR3 sequences, approximately 15% of them present only once. What was sequenced was blood. The receptors shown here come from a woman in her fifties or sixties with Graves' hyperthyroidism. CDR3s include the opening cysteine and the closing phenylalanine or tryptophan. A D gene is named only where the DNA matches it firmly. Rows may omit the clone size; those that give it use once, few, many or a size class.

clone size	V gene	J gene	D gene	CDR3 DNA	CDR3 protein
many	TRBV20-1	TRBJ2-6	TRBD2	TGCAGTGCTAGACTTAGACTAGCGGGGGGCTCTGGGGCCAACGTCCTGACTTTC	CSARLRLAGGSGANVLTF
NA	TRBV6-1	TRBJ2-7	NA	TGTGCCAGCCTCACGTTGGACAGCTACGAGCAGTACTTC	CASLTLDSYEQYF
many	TRBV20-1	TRBJ2-3	NA	TGCAGTGCTAGAGACGGGATCGACGATACGCAGTATTTT	CSARDGIDDTQYF
few	TRBV7-9	TRBJ2-4	NA	TGTGCCAGCAGCTTATCATCCGTACCTGTTCAGTACTTC	CASSLSSVPVQYF
few	TRBV25-1	TRBJ2-1	TRBD1	TGTGCCACGATCGGCACCCCGGACAGGGTTTACAATGAGCAGTTCTTC	CATIGTPDRVYNEQFF
many	TRBV5-6	TRBJ2-1	NA	TGTGCCAGCAGCTTGGCGGGGGTCGAGCAGTTCTTC	CASSLAGVEQFF
many	TRBV24-1	TRBJ2-3	NA	TGTGCCACCAGTGACACCGGGAGTTTTAGCACAGATACGCAGTATTTT	CATSDTGSFSTDTQYF
many	TRBV29-1	TRBJ2-1	TRBD2	TGCAGCTCCGGCGGGACTAGCGGCCTCAATGAGCAGTTCTTC	CSSGGTSGLNEQFF
many	TRBV7-9	TRBJ2-2	NA	TGTGCCAGCAGCTTAAATGCCGGGGAGCTGTTTTTT	CASSLNAGELFF
many	TRBV12-3/TRBV12-4	TRBJ2-1	NA	TGTGCCAGCGGGGGGCGGGATTGGTACAATGAGCAGTTCTTC	CASGGRDWYNEQFF
many	TRBV28	TRBJ2-7	NA	TGTGCCAGCGGCCAGGGGGGCCCCTACGAGCAGTACTTC	CASGQGGPYEQYF
many	TRBV6-1	TRBJ2-1	TRBD2	TGTGCCAGCAGTTCCTTAGCTAGCGGGATTGAGCAGTTCTTC	CASSSLASGIEQFF
medium-sized	TRBV15	TRBJ1-5	NA	TGTGCCACCAGCACCTACCGGGACTCGGGCGTAGGTCAGCCCCAGCATTTT	CATSTYRDSGVGQPQHF
many	TRBV7-9	TRBJ1-1	NA	TGTGCCAGTAAAACAGGGACCACTCCCATCACTGAAGCTTTCTTT	CASKTGTTPITEAFF
many	TRBV4-1	TRBJ1-1	NA	TGCGCCAGCAGCCAAGGGGGCCCGTCGAACACTGAAGCTTTCTTT	CASSQGGPSNTEAFF
many	TRBV3-1	TRBJ1-2	NA	TGTGCCAGCAGCCAAGACAGTTCCTTGGGACTGTTCTATGGCTACACCTTC	CASSQDSSLGLFYGYTF
many	TRBV4-1	TRBJ2-1	TRBD2	TGCGCCAGCAGCCCCTTAGGCCTAGCGGGAGGGAATGAGCAGTTCTTC	CASSPLGLAGGNEQFF
many	TRBV10-3	TRBJ2-1	TRBD2	TGTGCCATCAGTGCCGGGGGGGAGCAGTTCTTC	CAISAGGEQFF
many	TRBV6-2/TRBV6-3	TRBJ2-1	TRBD2	TGTGCCAGCACCCGGACTAGCGGGACCTACAATGAGCAGTTCTTC	CASTRTSGTYNEQFF
NA	TRBV9	TRBJ2-1	NA	TGTGCCAGCAGCGGGGAACAAAACGAGCAGTTCTTC	CASSGEQNEQFF
many	TRBV5-1	TRBJ2-3	NA	TGCGCCAGCAGCTGGAACAGCGACCTCACAGATACGCAGTATTTT	CASSWNSDLTDTQYF
many	TRBV6-1	TRBJ1-1	TRBD1	TGTGCCAGCAGACACGACAGGGGTAGGACTGAAGCTTTCTTT	CASRHDRGRTEAFF
many	TRBV11-2	TRBJ2-2	NA	TGTGCCAGCAGCTTGTGGAAAGGCACCGGGGAGCTGTTTTTT	CASSLWKGTGELFF
many	TRBV5-8	TRBJ2-4	NA	TGTGCCAGCAGCCCCTACAGGGTCTCCAAAAACATTCAGTACTTC	CASSPYRVSKNIQYF
many	TRBV27	TRBJ2-1	NA	TGTGCCAGCAGTTTATCTGCCGGGGGTATTGGGCAGTTCTTC	CASSLSAGGIGQFF